This entry describes one TCR beta chain. The CDR3 extends over 13 amino acids. CDR1 is MNHNS and CDR2 is SASEGT in the germline V gene. Trimming took 2 bases from V and 3 from J, leaving 8 bases between them. This sample was taken from a study of blood T cell repertoires in COVID-19. Sequencing used immunoSEQ multiplex PCR; TCRdb keeps in-frame clones, though not all of them. Among 95,000 to 150,000 clones, 65% to 90% were seen once, and the ten largest hold approximately 6.6%. Sequenced input: peripheral blood. This clonotype was sampled from a man older than 75 with active or convalescent COVID-19. The chain employs TRBV6-1 and TRBJ2-7, with a tentative D call TRBD2 (6 bases). CDR3 sequence (DNA): TGTGCCAGCAGTGAACTAGCGCTCTACGAGCAGTACTTC. As protein: CASSELALYEQYF.